These T cell receptor beta chains were read from a single sample in a study of blood T cell repertoires in COVID-19. Generated by immunoSEQ multiplex PCR, the TCRdb table keeps only in-frame clones and is missing some. The data show 250,000 to 300,000 clones, roughly 88% seen once. The specimen sequenced was PBMCs or T cells enriched from blood (not recorded which). The receptors derive from a woman in her thirties who had recovered from COVID-19. Both conserved end residues are part of each CDR3. The D gene is left open where the match is weak. Only part of the rows carry a size: once, few, many, or a class if the clone is expanded.

>TRBJ1-5|NA|TRBV5-1|NA
CASSFGLDQPQHF
TGCGCCAGCAGCTTTGGGCTTGATCAGCCCCAGCATTTT
>TRBJ2-3|TRBD2|TRBV5-8|NA
CASSLAALAGGPSDTQYF
TGTGCCAGCAGCTTGGCCGCTTTAGCGGGGGGGCCATCAGATACGCAGTATTTT
>TRBJ1-6|TRBD1|TRBV5-1|NA
CASRAGTDHNSPLHF
TGCGCCAGCAGGGCCGGGACAGATCACAATTCACCCCTCCACTTT
>TRBJ2-7|TRBD2|TRBV27|NA
CASSSVKASGLYEQYF
TGTGCCAGCAGTTCCGTTAAGGCTAGCGGACTCTACGAGCAGTACTTC
>TRBJ2-5|TRBD1|TRBV12-5|NA
CASADRGQETQYF
TGTGCTAGTGCCGACAGGGGCCAAGAGACCCAGTACTTC
>TRBJ2-7|TRBD2|TRBV15|NA
CATSPRLAGAGSEQYF
TGTGCCACCAGCCCGAGACTAGCGGGAGCGGGTTCCGAGCAGTACTTC
>TRBJ1-5|TRBD1|TRBV5-8|few
CASSLEDGTGLLYSNQPQHF
TGTGCCAGCAGCTTGGAGGATGGGACAGGGCTTCTCTATAGCAATCAGCCCCAGCATTTT
>TRBJ2-7|TRBD2|TRBV24-1|NA
CATSDSGGRSYEQYF
TGTGCCACCAGTGATTCCGGCGGGAGGAGCTACGAGCAGTACTTC
>TRBJ1-1|NA|TRBV5-1|few
CASSLVEGNTEAFF
TGCGCCAGCAGCTTGGTGGAGGGGAACACTGAAGCTTTCTTT
>TRBJ2-7|NA|TRBV6-2/TRBV6-3|NA
CASSIIVYEQYF
TGTGCCAGCAGTATCATAGTCTACGAGCAGTACTTC
>TRBJ2-3|TRBD2|TRBV7-3|NA
CASSLLAGTDTQYF
TGTGCCAGCAGCTTACTAGCGGGCACAGATACGCAGTATTTT
>TRBJ1-2|NA|TRBV25-1|NA
CASSEYGREEYGYTF
TGTGCCAGCAGTGAATATGGCAGGGAGGAATATGGCTACACCTTC
>TRBJ2-1|TRBD2|TRBV30|NA
CAWSVLWEGRSYNEQFF
TGTGCCTGGAGTGTACTTTGGGAGGGTCGCTCCTACAATGAGCAGTTCTTC
>TRBJ2-5|TRBD2|TRBV5-1|NA
CASSPLLGGGETQYF
TGCGCCAGCAGCCCCCTCCTGGGGGGGGGTGAGACCCAGTACTTC
>TRBJ1-4|TRBD1|TRBV27|NA
CASSPSPPYRGRGEKLFF
TGTGCCAGCAGCCCGAGCCCCCCTTACAGGGGTAGGGGGGAAAAACTGTTTTTT
>TRBJ2-1|NA|TRBV27|NA
CATRRGGGSNEQFF
TGTGCCACCCGCCGGGGAGGTGGGTCCAATGAGCAGTTCTTC
>TRBJ2-7|TRBD1|TRBV7-9|NA
CASSPETRGLRYEQYF
TGTGCCAGCAGCCCCGAAACGAGGGGGCTCAGGTACGAGCAGTACTTC
>TRBJ2-5|TRBD2|TRBV2|NA
CASSDRGLPIETQYF
TGTGCCAGCAGTGACCGGGGACTACCCATAGAGACCCAGTACTTC
>TRBJ2-7|TRBD2|TRBV6-5|NA
CASSYARAGGYEQYF
TGTGCCAGCAGTTACGCTCGAGCGGGAGGATACGAGCAGTACTTC
>TRBJ2-1|NA|TRBV3-1/TRBV3-2|NA
CASNITGDNEQFF
TGTGCCAGCAACATAACAGGAGACAATGAGCAGTTCTTC
>TRBJ1-6|TRBD1|TRBV2|NA
CASSWDRGREPLHF
TGTGCCAGCAGCTGGGACAGGGGGCGGGAACCCCTCCACTTT
>TRBJ1-4|NA|TRBV27|NA
CASSLVPTVEKLFF
TGTGCCAGCAGTTTAGTCCCGACAGTTGAAAAACTGTTTTTT
>TRBJ2-7|TRBD2|TRBV27|NA
CASSRRLAGGEQYF
TGTGCCAGCAGCCGCAGGTTAGCGGGAGGCGAGCAGTACTTC
>TRBJ2-2|NA|TRBV28|NA
CASKSGIRKLFF
TGTGCCAGCAAATCCGGGATTCGGAAGCTGTTTTTT
>TRBJ1-2|TRBD1|TRBV27|NA
CASSGDRGSLNYGYTF
TGTGCCAGCAGTGGGGACAGGGGGTCCCTGAACTATGGCTACACCTTC
>TRBJ1-4|TRBD1|TRBV5-1|NA
CASSPRDREGKLFF
TGCGCCAGCAGCCCCCGGGACAGGGAAGGAAAACTGTTTTTT
>TRBJ1-1|NA|TRBV5-3|NA
CARSRSNTEAFF
TGTGCCAGAAGCCGGAGTAACACTGAAGCTTTCTTT
>TRBJ2-1|TRBD2|TRBV5-1|NA
CASSAVLAGGGNEQFF
TGCGCCAGCAGCGCGGTACTAGCGGGAGGTGGGAATGAGCAGTTCTTC
>TRBJ1-3|TRBD1|TRBV27|NA
CASRPQGRSGNTIYF
TGTGCCAGCAGACCACAGGGGCGCTCTGGAAACACCATATATTTT
>TRBJ2-2|NA|TRBV29-1|NA
CSVGTTNTGELFF
TGCAGCGTTGGGACTACTAACACCGGGGAGCTGTTTTTT
>TRBJ1-1|NA|TRBV30|NA
CAWSVPSRSEAFF
TGTGCCTGGAGTGTACCCTCCCGGAGTGAAGCTTTCTTT
>TRBJ2-7|NA|TRBV30|NA
CAWSVFAGTYEQYF
TGTGCCTGGAGTGTGTTCGCGGGGACCTACGAGCAGTACTTC
>TRBJ1-2|TRBD1|TRBV19|once
CASSTTGGSGYTF
TGTGCCAGTAGTACTACAGGGGGCAGTGGCTACACCTTC
>TRBJ2-5|TRBD2|TRBV5-1|NA
CASTLPSGADETQYF
TGCGCCAGCACCCTCCCTAGCGGGGCGGACGAGACCCAGTACTTC
>TRBJ2-7|TRBD2|TRBV5-1|NA
CASSRTSVTYEQYF
TGCGCCAGCAGCCGGACTAGCGTCACCTACGAGCAGTACTTC
>TRBJ2-2|NA|TRBV18|once
CASSPYGGPSATGELFF
TGTGCCAGCTCACCTTACGGAGGTCCTTCTGCTACCGGGGAGCTGTTTTTT
>TRBJ1-1|NA|TRBV18|NA
CASSPALNTEAFF
TGTGCCAGCTCACCGGCACTGAACACTGAAGCTTTCTTT
>TRBJ1-1|NA|TRBV19|once
CASSPPGTRLDAFF
TGTGCCAGTAGCCCCCCCGGGACTAGGCTGGATGCTTTCTTT
>TRBJ2-1|TRBD1|TRBV7-9|NA
CASSLAGGHEQFF
TGTGCCAGCAGCTTAGCAGGGGGCCATGAGCAGTTCTTC
>TRBJ1-3|TRBD1|TRBV30|NA
CAWSPTGLTGNTIYF
TGTGCCTGGAGCCCGACAGGGCTGACTGGAAACACCATATATTTT
>TRBJ2-3|TRBD2|TRBV4-2|few
CASNLGAGGPSGDTQYF
TGTGCCAGCAACCTGGGCGCGGGAGGGCCGAGTGGAGATACGCAGTATTTT
>TRBJ2-6|TRBD1|TRBV4-2|NA
CASGTGDGGANVLTF
TGTGCCAGCGGGACAGGGGACGGTGGGGCCAACGTCCTGACTTTC